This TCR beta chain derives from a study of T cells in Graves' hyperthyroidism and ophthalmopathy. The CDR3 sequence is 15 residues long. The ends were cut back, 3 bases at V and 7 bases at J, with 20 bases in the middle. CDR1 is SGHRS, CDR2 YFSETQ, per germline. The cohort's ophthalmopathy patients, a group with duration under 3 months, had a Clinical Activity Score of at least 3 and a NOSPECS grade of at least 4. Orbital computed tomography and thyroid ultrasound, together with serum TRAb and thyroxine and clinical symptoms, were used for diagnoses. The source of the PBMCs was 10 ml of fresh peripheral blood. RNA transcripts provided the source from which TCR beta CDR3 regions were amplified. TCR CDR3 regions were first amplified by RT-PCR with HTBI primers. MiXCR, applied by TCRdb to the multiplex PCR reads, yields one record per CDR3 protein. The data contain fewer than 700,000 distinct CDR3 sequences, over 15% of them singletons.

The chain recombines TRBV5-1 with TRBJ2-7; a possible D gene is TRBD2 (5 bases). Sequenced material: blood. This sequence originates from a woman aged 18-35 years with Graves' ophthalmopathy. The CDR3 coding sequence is TGCGCCAGCAGCTCCCCGGAGCGCATACCGGGGGAGCAGTACTTC. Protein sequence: CASSSPERIPGEQYF.